This T cell receptor (beta chain) was obtained from a study of blood T cell repertoires in COVID-19. On the study more broadly: PBMCs, B-cell-depleted T cells, or T cells were the source of the cDNA or gDNA that made up the material.

In Seattle, patients joined the study during active infection and were tracked longitudinally. Losses at the gene ends were 4 bases for V and 0 bases for J; bases not matched to a gene: 7. From germline, CDR1 is MNHEY and CDR2 SMNVEV (reference sequence). The length of the CDR3 is 17 residues. Here immunoSEQ multiplex PCR was the method, and the copy in TCRdb shows in-frame clones only, minus some. Found here are hundreds of thousands of clones, about 88% of them singletons; the top ten hold around 13%. Sequencing used peripheral blood. The clonotype comes from a woman in her sixties or seventies with COVID-19, enrolled during active disease. The chain combines TRBV27 with TRBJ1-5; TRBD1 matches at 9 bases. The CDR3 DNA is TGTGCCAGCAGTTCCGGGACAGGGAAGCTTAGCAATCAGCCCCAGCATTTT. Protein: CASSSGTGKLSNQPQHF.